This record looks at one T cell receptor (beta chain) sequence and its context. The RNA, about 0.45 to 1 ug, was put through reverse transcription using random hexamers. TCRdb processed the immunoSEQ multiplex PCR reads anew with MiXCR; each CDR3 protein has one entry. Of some 140,000 distinct CDR3 sequences listed, roughly 94% were seen once; the top ten hold 0.18%. These data are taken from a study of CD8 T cells in Susac syndrome. Germline CDR1 reads SGHDT; CDR2 reads YYEEEE. Trimming shortened V by 1 base and J by 9 bases, and 5 bases separated the two germline ends. The CDR3 spans 11 residues. V and J are TRBV5-6 and TRBJ2-1, with D unresolved. Sample: CD8+ T cells from PBMCs. The TCR was taken from a human donor with Susac syndrome. The CDR3 reads CASSLNLEQFF. The DNA of the CDR3 is TGTGCCAGCAGCTTGAATCTTGAGCAGTTCTTC.